This entry lists 24 T cell receptor beta chains sequenced from one sample in a study of identical twins (dated by TCRdb to between 2015 and 2016). The library came from 5' RACE. The listed sequencing device is Illumina HiSeq 2000. Through fastp at Q25 and MiXCR, TCRdb rebuilt clones from the public reads, retaining in-frame beta chains. All rows with the same CDR3 protein become a single entry with the most common DNA and genes. Counted in this sample were about 470,000 distinct CDR3 sequences; 24% of them appeared once. The biggest ten clones account for about 2.7% of the sample. In addition, the sample was reused for a study of T cells expressing NK-cell markers.

Sequenced input: CD4+ T cells sorted from blood. The receptors were gathered from a woman younger than 35 in good health.

V gene TRBV20-1 combines with J gene TRBJ2-5, with D possibly being TRBD2 (5 bases). The germline gives CDR1 DFQATT, CDR2 SNEGSKA (reference sequence). V lost 3 bases and J 7 bases, leaving 9 bases between the germline ends. This CDR3 contains 11 residues. CDR3 amino acids: CSASRDGTQYF. The DNA of the CDR3 is TGCAGTGCTAGTCGGGATGGGACCCAGTACTTC.

This clonotype was detected only a few times. The chain employs TRBV6-2 or TRBV6-3 and TRBJ2-3; 10 bases match TRBD1. The CDR3 has 21 amino acids. After removal of 5 bases from V and 0 bases from J, the junction contained 20 bases not matched to a gene. Germline V CDR1 and CDR2: MNHEY, SVGEGT. In DNA, the CDR3 is TGTGCCAGCAGTCTCCAAGGGGGACAGGGGCCACGACTACCTAGCACAGATACGCAGTATTTT. Its protein is CASSLQGGQGPRLPSTDTQYF.

This clonotype was observed a few times. The chain links TRBV4-1 to TRBJ2-3; D is unclear. V gave up 1 base and J gave up 5 bases, with 10 bases separating them. Germline V lookup: CDR1 MGHRA, CDR2 YSYEKL. CDR3 length equals 14 residues. In DNA, the CDR3 is TGCGCCAGCAGCCAAGCCGCACAGCAAGATACGCAGTATTTT. It is translated as CASSQAAQQDTQYF.

The table lists this clonotype with a few counts. The genes are TRBV4-2 and TRBJ2-2; D unclear. Germline CDR1 LGHNA, CDR2 YNFKEQ. The V end lost 4 bases, the J end lost 3 bases, and 15 bases lay between the germline ends. CDR3 length equals 16 residues. The CDR3 region is CASSLGRGADTGELFF. The CDR3 DNA reads as TGTGCCAGCAGCCTTGGACGAGGTGCGGACACCGGGGAGCTGTTTTTT.

The chain combines TRBV5-1 with TRBJ2-3; a possible D gene is TRBD2 (5 bases). CDR1 SGHRS and CDR2 YFSETQ come from the germline V gene. This CDR3 region has 18 residues. Trimming removed 0 bases from V and 2 bases from J, with 19 bases in between. CDR3 DNA: TGCGCCAGCAGCTTGGCCGGGGTAGCGAGAGTAAACACAGATACGCAGTATTTT. The encoded protein is CASSLAGVARVNTDTQYF.

This clonotype was counted a few times. This chain uses TRBV20-1 with TRBJ2-7; tentatively, D is TRBD2 (5 bases). CDR3 length: 13 amino acids. Germline V gene sequence: CDR1 DFQATT, CDR2 SNEGSKA (reference sequence). The V and J ends lost 4 bases and 2 bases respectively, with 12 bases between them. In DNA, the CDR3 is TGCAGTGCTACCCACGAGGGAACCTACGAGCAGTACTTC. Its translation is CSATHEGTYEQYF.

The chain recombines TRBV5-1 with TRBJ2-7, with 7 bases aligning to TRBD1. The CDR3 runs to 14 residues. Looked up from germline, CDR1 is SGHRS and CDR2 is YFSETQ. The V segment lost 4 bases and the J segment 5 bases; nucleotides outside the gene matches: 9. The CDR3 is CASSDRKGANEQYF. The CDR3 DNA reads as TGCGCCAGCAGCGACAGGAAGGGGGCTAACGAGCAGTACTTC.

This clonotype has more than one count but fewer than ten. The chain combines TRBV12-3 or TRBV12-4 with TRBJ2-7; 11 bases map to TRBD1. The V and J ends lost 6 bases and 4 bases, in that order; junction bases with no gene match: 5. This CDR3 spans 14 amino acids. The DNA for the CDR3 is TGTGCCAGCAGAAAGGACAGGGGGCTATACGAGCAGTACTTC. Residues: CASRKDRGLYEQYF.

V gene TRBV11-1 combines with J gene TRBJ2-2, with TRBD1 matching over 9 bases. The CDR3 contains 17 residues. Trimming removed 3 bases from V and 5 bases from J; junction bases left unmatched: 10. Germline V gives CDR1 SGHAT, CDR2 FQDESV (reference sequence). CDR3 sequence reads: CASSFLQGQGGTGELFF. The CDR3 DNA reads TGTGCCAGCAGCTTTCTGCAGGGACAGGGAGGGACCGGGGAGCTGTTTTTT.

This clonotype appeared a few times. The V and J genes are TRBV12-3 or TRBV12-4 and TRBJ2-2, with D maybe TRBD1 (6 bases). V lost 6 bases and J 7 bases, leaving 12 bases between the germline ends. This CDR3 is built from 13 residues. The CDR3 loop is CASSAGVIGELFF. The CDR3 region has the DNA TGTGCCAGCAGCGCAGGGGTTATCGGGGAGCTGTTTTTT.

The rearrangement joins TRBV2 to TRBJ2-5; a weak D match, TRBD1 (5 bases). This CDR3 spans 12 amino acids. Germline values: CDR1 SNHLY, CDR2 FYNNEI. V lost 4 bases and J 3 bases, leaving 6 bases between the germline ends. The CDR3 DNA is TGTGCCAGCAGTGCGACAGAAGAGACCCAGTACTTC. Its translation is CASSATEETQYF.

This chain joins TRBV4-1 and TRBJ1-2, with TRBD1 identical over 8 bases. J gave up 7 bases and V 3 bases, and 10 bases lay outside the gene matches. This CDR3 spans 15 amino acids. CDR1 and CDR2 (germline): MGHRA, YSYEKL. The CDR3 spells CASSHLPQGALGYTF. The CDR3 bases are TGCGCCAGCAGCCATCTACCCCAGGGGGCGCTTGGCTACACCTTC.

V gene TRBV10-2 combines with J gene TRBJ2-1; 16 nucleotides align to TRBD2. The V and J ends lost 6 bases and 10 bases, in that order; junction bases with no gene match: 9. The germline CDR1 and CDR2 sequences are WSHSY and SAAADI. This CDR3 contains 16 residues. CDR3 DNA sequence: TGCGCCAGCAGGGGGACTAGCGGGAGGGCGAGGAAAGAGCAGTTCTTC. Its protein is CASRGTSGRARKEQFF.

This clonotype occurred a few times. The chain employs TRBV7-9 and TRBJ1-1; D not resolved. The CDR3 contains 12 residues. V was shortened by 5 bases and J by 1 base, with 5 bases between the two germline ends. Germline V gives CDR1 SEHNR, CDR2 FQNEAQ (reference sequence). The CDR3 nucleotides read TGTGCCAGCAGCGCCTCGAACACTGAAGCTTTCTTT. It specifies CASSASNTEAFF.

The V call is TRBV20-1, the J call TRBJ2-4; D is possibly TRBD2 (6 bases). CDR1 is DFQATT, CDR2 SNEGSKA, per germline (reference sequence). The ends were cut back, 6 bases at V and 0 bases at J, with 6 bases in the middle. The length of the CDR3 is 12 residues. The CDR3 reads CSAEGAKNIQYF. CDR3 bases: TGCAGTGCGGAGGGAGCCAAAAACATTCAGTACTTC.

The rearrangement uses TRBV6-5 and TRBJ2-1; 10 bases are shared with TRBD2. The CDR3 has 17 amino acids. Per germline, CDR1 MNHEY and CDR2 SVGAGI. With 1 base clipped from V and 10 bases from J, the junction kept 13 bases outside the gene matches. The CDR3 reads CASSYYVRASGSREQFF. The CDR3 nucleotides read TGTGCCAGCAGTTACTACGTACGGGCTAGCGGGAGCCGAGAGCAGTTCTTC.

This clonotype was found many times. The genes are TRBV7-2 and TRBJ1-1; D remains unclear. CDR3 length: 13 amino acids. V was clipped by 5 bases and J by 8 bases, with 15 bases between them. The germline V gene encodes CDR1 SGHTA and CDR2 FQGNSA. This CDR3 is CASSQRVRREAFF. The DNA for the CDR3 is TGTGCCAGCAGCCAAAGGGTCCGGAGGGAAGCTTTCTTT. Full variable domain (missing parts from reference TRBV7-2 and TRBJ1-1): GAGVSQSPSNKVTEKGKDVELRCDPISGHTALYWYRQSLGQGLEFLIYFQGNSAPDKSGLPSDRFSAERTGGSVSTLTIQRTQQEDSAVYLCASSQRVRREAFFGQGTRLTVV.

The chain combines TRBV6-1 with TRBJ2-3; maybe TRBD1 (6 bases). The length of the CDR3 is 16 residues. Per the germline V gene, CDR1 is MNHNS and CDR2 is SASEGT. With 6 bases removed from V and 0 bases from J, the gap between germline ends came to 16 bases. CDR3 DNA sequence: TGTGCCAGCAGACGCCACAGGGCTTCAAGCACAGATACGCAGTATTTT. Translation: CASRRHRASSTDTQYF.

The chain has TRBV6-5 and TRBJ2-6, with D maybe TRBD1 (5 bases). Germline CDR1 MNHEY, CDR2 SVGAGI. Trimming pared 4 bases from V and 0 bases from J, leaving 13 bases between. The CDR3 covers 17 residues. This CDR3 reads CASSWRQTDSGANVLTF. In nucleotides, the CDR3 is TGTGCCAGCAGTTGGAGACAGACTGACTCTGGGGCCAACGTCCTGACTTTC.

The table lists this clonotype with a few counts. The gene calls are TRBV4-1 and TRBJ2-2; unclear D gene. Germline CDR1 reads MGHRA; CDR2 reads YSYEKL. This CDR3 has 15 residues. Deletions cut 0 bases from V and 2 bases from J, with 7 bases between. CDR3 sequence reads: CASSQEASNTGELFF. The CDR3 nucleotides are TGCGCCAGCAGCCAAGAGGCAAGTAACACCGGGGAGCTGTTTTTT.

This chain links TRBV27 with TRBJ2-6; TRBD1 agrees at 7 bases. With 7 bases clipped from V and 2 bases from J, the junction kept 5 bases outside the gene matches. Germline V gene lookup returns CDR1 MNHEY and CDR2 SMNVEV (reference sequence). The CDR3 consists of 15 residues. Here the CDR3 reads CASTKGGTGANVLTF. Written as DNA, the CDR3 is TGTGCCAGCACAAAAGGGGGCACTGGGGCCAACGTCCTGACTTTC.

This clonotype was found a few times. The rearrangement links TRBV3-1 to TRBJ2-2, with 9 positions matching TRBD1. The CDR3 totals 16 residues. CDR1 is LGHDT and CDR2 is YNNKEL in the germline V gene (reference sequence). Trimming took 4 bases from V and 2 from J; bases not matched to a gene: 5. DNA of the CDR3: TGTGCCAGCAGCCTCGGGACAGGGCGTAACACCGGGGAGCTGTTTTTT. This codes for CASSLGTGRNTGELFF.

This chain joins TRBV21-1 and TRBJ1-5. TRBV21-1 is marked as a pseudogene. The length of the CDR3 is 14 residues. CDR3 coding DNA: TGTGCCAGCAGCAAAGCTTATAGCAATCAGCCCCAGCATTTT. Protein: CASSKAYSNQPQHF.

This clonotype occurred a few times. J is TRBJ2-3 and V is TRBV28, with 10 bases identical to TRBD2. The germline gives CDR1 MDHEN, CDR2 SYDVKM. CDR3 length equals 16 residues. Losses at the gene ends were 1 base for V and 5 bases for J; bases not matched to a gene: 6. CDR3 protein: CASSLLLAGGGDTQYF. DNA of the CDR3: TGTGCCAGCAGTTTATTATTAGCGGGGGGCGGAGATACGCAGTATTTT.